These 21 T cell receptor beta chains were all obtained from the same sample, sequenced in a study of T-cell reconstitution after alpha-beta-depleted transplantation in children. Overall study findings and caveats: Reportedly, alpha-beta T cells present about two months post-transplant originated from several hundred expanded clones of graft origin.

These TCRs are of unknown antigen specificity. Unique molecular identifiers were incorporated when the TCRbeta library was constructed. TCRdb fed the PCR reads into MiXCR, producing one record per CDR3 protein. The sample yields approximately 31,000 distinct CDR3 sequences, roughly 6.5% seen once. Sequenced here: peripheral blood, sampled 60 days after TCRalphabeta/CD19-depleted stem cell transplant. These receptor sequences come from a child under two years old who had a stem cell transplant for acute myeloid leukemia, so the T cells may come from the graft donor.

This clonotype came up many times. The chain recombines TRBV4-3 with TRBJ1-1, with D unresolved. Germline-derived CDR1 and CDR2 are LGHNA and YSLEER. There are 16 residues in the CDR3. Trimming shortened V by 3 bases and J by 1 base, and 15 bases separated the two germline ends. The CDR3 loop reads CASSQNTGFRNTEAFF. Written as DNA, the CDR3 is TGCGCCAGCAGCCAGAACACGGGATTCAGGAACACTGAAGCTTTCTTT.

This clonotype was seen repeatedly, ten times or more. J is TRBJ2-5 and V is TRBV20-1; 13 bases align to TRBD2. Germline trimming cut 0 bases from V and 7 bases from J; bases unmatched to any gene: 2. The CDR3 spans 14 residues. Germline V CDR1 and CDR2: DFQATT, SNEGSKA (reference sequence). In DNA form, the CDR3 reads TGCAGTGCTAGAGATCGGACTAGCGGGGGGACCCAGTACTTC. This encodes CSARDRTSGGTQYF.

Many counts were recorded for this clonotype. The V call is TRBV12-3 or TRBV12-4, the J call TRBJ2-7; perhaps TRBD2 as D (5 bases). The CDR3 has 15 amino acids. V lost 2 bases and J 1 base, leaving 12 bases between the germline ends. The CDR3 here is CASSLHYRGSYEQYF. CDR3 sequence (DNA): TGTGCCAGCAGTTTACATTACCGGGGTTCCTACGAGCAGTACTTC.

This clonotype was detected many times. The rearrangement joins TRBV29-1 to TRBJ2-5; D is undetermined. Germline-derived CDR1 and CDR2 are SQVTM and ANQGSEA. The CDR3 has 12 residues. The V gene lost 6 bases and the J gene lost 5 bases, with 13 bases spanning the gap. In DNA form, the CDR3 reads TGCAGCGTCCGAACGAGTCGGGAGACCCAGTACTTC. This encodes CSVRTSRETQYF.

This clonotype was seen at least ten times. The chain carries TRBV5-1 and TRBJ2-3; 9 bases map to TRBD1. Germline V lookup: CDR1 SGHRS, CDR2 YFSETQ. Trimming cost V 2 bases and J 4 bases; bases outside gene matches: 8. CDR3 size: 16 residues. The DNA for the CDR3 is TGCGCCAGCAGCTTCAGAGGACAGGGGAGCGCAGATACGCAGTATTTT. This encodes CASSFRGQGSADTQYF.

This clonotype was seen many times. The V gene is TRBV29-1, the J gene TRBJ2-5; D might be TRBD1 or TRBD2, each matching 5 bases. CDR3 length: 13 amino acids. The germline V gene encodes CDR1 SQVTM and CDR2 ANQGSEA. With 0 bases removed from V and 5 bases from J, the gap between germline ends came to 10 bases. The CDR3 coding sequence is TGCAGCGTTGAAGATCGGGGACGGGAGACCCAGTACTTC. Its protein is CSVEDRGRETQYF.

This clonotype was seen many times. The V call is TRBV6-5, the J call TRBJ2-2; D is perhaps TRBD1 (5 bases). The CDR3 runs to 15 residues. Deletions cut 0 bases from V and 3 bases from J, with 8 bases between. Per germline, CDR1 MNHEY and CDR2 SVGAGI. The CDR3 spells CASSYSGQYTGELFF. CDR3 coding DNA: TGTGCCAGCAGTTACTCGGGGCAGTACACCGGGGAGCTGTTTTTT.

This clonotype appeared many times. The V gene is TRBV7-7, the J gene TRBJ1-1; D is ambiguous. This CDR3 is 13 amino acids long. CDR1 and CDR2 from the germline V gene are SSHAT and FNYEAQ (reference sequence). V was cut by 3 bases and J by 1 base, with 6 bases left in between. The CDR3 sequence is CASSFGANTEAFF. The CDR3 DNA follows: TGTGCCAGCAGCTTTGGCGCGAACACTGAAGCTTTCTTT. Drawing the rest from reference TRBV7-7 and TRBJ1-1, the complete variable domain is GAGVSQSPRYKVTKRGQDVTLRCDPISSHATLYWYQQALGQGPEFLTYFNYEAQPDKSGLPSDRFSAERPEGSISTLTIQRTEQRDSAMYRCASSFGANTEAFFGQGTRLTVV.

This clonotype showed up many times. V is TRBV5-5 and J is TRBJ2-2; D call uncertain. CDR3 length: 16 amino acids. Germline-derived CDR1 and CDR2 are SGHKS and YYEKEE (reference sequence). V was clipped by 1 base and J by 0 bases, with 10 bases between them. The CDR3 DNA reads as TGTGCCAGCAGCTTGCTACAGATTGCGAACACCGGGGAGCTGTTTTTT. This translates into CASSLLQIANTGELFF. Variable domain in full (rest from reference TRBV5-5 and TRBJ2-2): DAGVTQSPTHLIKTRGQQVTLRCSPISGHKSVSWYQQVLGQGPQFIFQYYEKEERGRGNFPDRFSARQFPNYSSELNVNALLLGDSALYLCASSLLQIANTGELFFGEGSRLTVL.

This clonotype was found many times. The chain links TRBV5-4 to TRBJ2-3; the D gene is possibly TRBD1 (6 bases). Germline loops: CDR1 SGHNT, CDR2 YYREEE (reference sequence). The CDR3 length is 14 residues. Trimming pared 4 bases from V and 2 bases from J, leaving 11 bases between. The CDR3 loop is CASSLQGFTDTQYF. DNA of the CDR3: TGTGCCAGCAGCCTACAGGGTTTCACAGATACGCAGTATTTT. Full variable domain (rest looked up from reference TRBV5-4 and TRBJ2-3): ETGVTQSPTHLIKTRGQQVTLRCSSQSGHNTVSWYQQALGQGPQFIFQYYREEENGRGNFPPRFSGLQFPNYSSELNVNALELDDSALYLCASSLQGFTDTQYFGPGTRLTVL.

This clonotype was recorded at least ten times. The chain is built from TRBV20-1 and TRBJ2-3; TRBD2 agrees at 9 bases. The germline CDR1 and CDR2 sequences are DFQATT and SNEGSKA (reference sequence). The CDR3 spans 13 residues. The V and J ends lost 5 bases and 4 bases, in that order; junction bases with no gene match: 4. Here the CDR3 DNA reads TGCAGTGCTTTTAGCGGGAGACCAGATACGCAGTATTTT. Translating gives CSAFSGRPDTQYF.

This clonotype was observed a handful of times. CDR3 coding DNA: TGCAGTGCTAGGGGAAGCTCCTATAATTCACCCCTCCACTTT. It encodes CSARGSSYNSPLHF. This chain uses TRBV20-1 with TRBJ1-6, with D unclear. The CDR3 contains 14 residues. V lost 3 bases and J lost 0, with 6 bases in between. Germline V gene sequence: CDR1 DFQATT, CDR2 SNEGSKA (reference sequence).

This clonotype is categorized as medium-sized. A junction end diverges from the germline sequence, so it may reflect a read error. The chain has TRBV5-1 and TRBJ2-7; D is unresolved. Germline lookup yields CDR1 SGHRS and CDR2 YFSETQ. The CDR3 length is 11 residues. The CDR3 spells CASSLGYEQYF. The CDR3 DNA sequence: TGTGCCAGCAGTTTGGGGTACGAGCAGTACTTC.

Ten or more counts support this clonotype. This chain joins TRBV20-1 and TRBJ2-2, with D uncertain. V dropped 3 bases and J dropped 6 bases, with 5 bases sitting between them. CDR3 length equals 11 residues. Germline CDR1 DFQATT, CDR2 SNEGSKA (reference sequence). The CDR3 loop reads CSARDAGELFF. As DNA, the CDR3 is TGCAGTGCTAGGGACGCCGGGGAGCTGTTTTTT.

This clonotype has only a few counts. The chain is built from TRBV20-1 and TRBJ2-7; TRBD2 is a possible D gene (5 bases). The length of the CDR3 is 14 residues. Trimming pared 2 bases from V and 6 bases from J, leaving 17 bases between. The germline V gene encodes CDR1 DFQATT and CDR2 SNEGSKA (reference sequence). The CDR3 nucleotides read TGCAGTGCTAGAAAGAGGGCTCAACGGGGCGAGCAGTACTTC. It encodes CSARKRAQRGEQYF.

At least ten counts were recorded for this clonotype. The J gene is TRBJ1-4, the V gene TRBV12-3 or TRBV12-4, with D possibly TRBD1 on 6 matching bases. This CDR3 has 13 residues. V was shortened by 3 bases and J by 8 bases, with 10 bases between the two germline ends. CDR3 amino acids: CASSLADREKLFF. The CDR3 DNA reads TGTGCCAGCAGTTTGGCAGACAGGGAAAAACTGTTTTTT.

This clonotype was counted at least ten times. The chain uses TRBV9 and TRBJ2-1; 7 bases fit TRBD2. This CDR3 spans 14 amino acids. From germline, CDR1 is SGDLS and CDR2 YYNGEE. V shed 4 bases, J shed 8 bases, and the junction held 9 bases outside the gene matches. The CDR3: CASSIRPGGYEQFF. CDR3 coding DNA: TGTGCCAGCAGCATTAGACCGGGAGGCTATGAGCAGTTCTTC.

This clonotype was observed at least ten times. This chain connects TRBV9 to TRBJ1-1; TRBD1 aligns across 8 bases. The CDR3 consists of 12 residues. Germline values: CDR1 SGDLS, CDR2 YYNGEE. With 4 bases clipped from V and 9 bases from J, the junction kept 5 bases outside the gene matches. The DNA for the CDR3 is TGTGCCAGCAGCCCCTGGACAGGGAAAGCTTTCTTT. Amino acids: CASSPWTGKAFF.

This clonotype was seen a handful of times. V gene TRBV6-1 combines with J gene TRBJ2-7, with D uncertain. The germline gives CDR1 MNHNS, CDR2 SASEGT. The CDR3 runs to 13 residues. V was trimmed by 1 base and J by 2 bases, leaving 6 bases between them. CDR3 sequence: CASSEGAPYEQYF. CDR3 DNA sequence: TGTGCCAGCAGTGAAGGGGCCCCCTACGAGCAGTACTTC.

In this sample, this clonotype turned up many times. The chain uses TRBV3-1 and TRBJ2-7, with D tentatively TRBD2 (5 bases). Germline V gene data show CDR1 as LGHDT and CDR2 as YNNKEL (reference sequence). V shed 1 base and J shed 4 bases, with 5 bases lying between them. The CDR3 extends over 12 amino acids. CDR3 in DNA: TGTGCCAGCAGCCAAGGGACTTACGAGCAGTACTTC. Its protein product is CASSQGTYEQYF.

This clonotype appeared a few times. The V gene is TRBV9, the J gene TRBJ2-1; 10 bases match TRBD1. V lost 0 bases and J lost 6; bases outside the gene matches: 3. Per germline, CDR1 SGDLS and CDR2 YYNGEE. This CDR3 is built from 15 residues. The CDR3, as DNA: TGTGCCAGCAGCGTAGGCGGGACAGGGGTCAATGAGCAGTTCTTC. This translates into CASSVGGTGVNEQFF.